This T cell receptor (beta chain) came from a study of OX40 agonist ivuxolimab in advanced cancers. This clone has more than one count but fewer than ten. Per germline, CDR1 SGHRS and CDR2 YFSETQ. The V and J ends lost 0 bases and 0 bases respectively, with 0 bases between them. The CDR3 is made up of 12 amino acids. Assay: immunoSEQ multiplex PCR; the TCRdb copy retains only in-frame clones and omits some. Among about 69,000 clones listed, about 80% were seen once. The material was CD4+ or CD8+ T cells sorted from blood, obtained in a trial of the OX40 agonist ivuxolimab. The TCR originated in an adult with an advanced solid tumor such as melanoma, head and neck, liver or kidney cancer. The rearrangement uses TRBV5-1 and TRBJ2-5; D remains ambiguous. The CDR3 reads CASSLDQETQYF. The CDR3 DNA is TGCGCCAGCAGCTTGGACCAAGAGACCCAGTACTTC.